The 30 T cell receptor beta chains below were found in one sample sequenced in a study of T cells in women clearing cervical HPV infection. The protocol was immunoSEQ multiplex PCR, while the TCRdb copy is restricted to in-frame clones and leaves out a portion. The data include about 31,000 clones; the top ten clones carry about 4.6%. Specimen: blood buffy coat. The receptors shown here come from a woman aged 18 to 75 with a cervical HPV16 infection that either progressed to CIN3+ or cleared (not recorded which).

The sequenced CDR3 bases are TGTGCCAGTAGTATCACGACAGGTGTCAATGAC. The encoded protein is CASSITTGVND. The full CDR3 sequence reads CASSITTGVNDYTF. This chain connects TRBV19 to TRBJ1-2; a weak D match, TRBD1 (6 bases). The CDR3 goes on 3 residues after the read ends, and that part is filled in from the germline J gene. The germline V gene has CDR1 LNHDA and CDR2 SQIVND (reference sequence). The CDR3 sequence is 14 residues long.

Notes on this clone: With the read ending 3 residues before the CDR3 end, the germline J gene is used to fill in that end. The chain uses TRBV20-1 and TRBJ1-1, with D maybe TRBD1 (6 bases). Germline values: CDR1 DFQATT, CDR2 SNEGSKA (reference sequence). The CDR3 contains 12 residues. The CDR3 protein is CSARDPRGGAFF. The CDR3 bases that were read are TGCAGTGCTAGAGACCCCCGTGGGGGC.

About this clone: The read terminates 3 residues before the CDR3 end, so the remaining end is supplied by the germline J gene. The V call is TRBV20-1, the J call TRBJ1-6, with D possibly TRBD1 on 6 matching bases. The V end was cut by 0 bases, the J end by 6 bases, with 18 bases between. CDR1 is DFQATT, CDR2 SNEGSKA, per germline (reference sequence). This CDR3 comprises 17 residues. CDR3: CSARDWGPSFGNSPLHF. CDR3 bases read: TGCAGTGCTAGAGATTGGGGGCCATCCTTCGGTAATTCACCC.

Concerning this clone itself: The read terminates 3 residues ahead of where the CDR3 ends, so the germline J gene completes it. The chain joins TRBV20-1 to TRBJ1-1; TRBD1 matches at 9 bases. V lost 6 bases and J lost 1; bases outside the gene matches: 6. Germline V gene lookup returns CDR1 DFQATT and CDR2 SNEGSKA (reference sequence). The CDR3 covers 14 residues. This CDR3 is CSATGGRTNTEAFF. The sequenced part of the CDR3 DNA is TGCAGTGCAACAGGGGGCAGGACGAACACTGAA.

Comments on this clone: The read is 3 residues too short to cover the CDR3 end, so that end is filled in from the germline J gene. The chain links TRBV19 to TRBJ1-5; 7 nucleotides line up with TRBD1. Germline V gene sequence: CDR1 LNHDA, CDR2 SQIVND (reference sequence). V shed 5 bases, J shed 2 bases, and the junction held 9 bases outside the gene matches. The CDR3 spans 16 residues. CDR3 sequence reads: CASSSGQQVGNQPQHF. CDR3 bases read: TGTGCCAGTAGTTCGGGACAGCAAGTGGGCAATCAGCCC.

Note on this clone: Read coverage stops 3 residues before the CDR3 terminus; the germline J gene supplies the remainder. The chain couples TRBV5-1 to TRBJ2-3, with 9 positions matching TRBD1. Germline V gene lookup returns CDR1 SGHRS and CDR2 YFSETQ. CDR3 length: 16 amino acids. The junction had 9 bases not matched to a gene; V was cut back by 2 bases and J by 5 bases. The CDR3: CASSFQTGGSKDTQYF. CDR3 DNA (partial): TGCGCCAGCAGCTTCCAGACAGGGGGGTCGAAAGATACG.

Concerning this clone: The read terminates 3 residues ahead of where the CDR3 ends, so the germline J gene completes it. This chain links TRBV14 with TRBJ2-7, with 8 bases matching TRBD2. Germline assignment: CDR1 SGHDN and CDR2 FVKESK. The CDR3 contains 18 residues. J was trimmed by 1 base and V by 1 base; bases with no gene match: 12. The CDR3 bases that were read are TGTGCCAGCAGCCAAGGGCCACTGGGACTAGGGGGATCCTACGAG. Protein sequence: CASSQGPLGLGGSYE. The entire CDR3 reads CASSQGPLGLGGSYEQYF.

Of note for this clone: The DNA ends 3 residues before the CDR3 does, and the rest of the CDR3 is filled in from the germline J gene. This chain connects TRBV5-1 to TRBJ1-2; TRBD1 might be the D (6 bases). CDR3 length: 17 amino acids. Per the germline V gene, CDR1 is SGHRS and CDR2 is YFSETQ. The CDR3 protein is CASSPGDKRNKAKGYTF. The CDR3 DNA, read in part, is TGCGCCAGCAGCCCAGGGGATAAGCGGAATAAGGCTAAGGGC.

As for this clone: The read falls 3 residues short of the CDR3 end, and the missing part is taken from the germline J gene. The rearrangement links TRBV15 to TRBJ1-5; no clear D. V lost 0 bases to trimming and J lost 4 bases, with 10 bases between them. CDR1 LNHNV and CDR2 YYDKDF come from the germline V gene (reference sequence). CDR3 length: 15 residues. The CDR3 loop reads CATSRDRGVNQPQHF. CDR3 bases read: TGTGCCACCAGCAGAGATCGCGGGGTTAATCAGCCC.

A remark on this clone: The CDR3 end is not reached by the read, which stops 3 residues before it; the germline J gene fills it in. This sequence joins TRBV30 and TRBJ2-7; tentatively, D is TRBD1 or TRBD2 (5 bases each). Germline assignment: CDR1 GTSNPN and CDR2 SVGIG (reference sequence). Trimming removed 1 base at V and 2 bases at J, with 15 bases between. CDR3 size: 15 residues. The CDR3 DNA, read in part, is TGTGCCTGGAGTGGGGGCAGGAGGAGCCCCTACGAG. Translated: CAWSGGRRSPYE. The complete CDR3 sequence is CAWSGGRRSPYEQYF.

As regards this clone: The read finishes 3 residues shy of the CDR3 end, and the germline J gene is used to complete it. This chain links TRBV2 with TRBJ1-5; 8 nucleotides agree with TRBD1. CDR3 length: 15 amino acids. Germline CDR1 reads SNHLY; CDR2 reads FYNNEI. The ends lost 5 bases at V and 7 bases at J; junction bases unmatched: 10. CDR3: CASSPGQGRMQPQHF. Incomplete CDR3 DNA: TGTGCCAGCAGTCCCGGACAGGGACGTATGCAGCCC.

A word on this clone: The read finishes 3 residues shy of the CDR3 end, and the germline J gene is used to complete it. The J gene is TRBJ1-2, the V gene TRBV10-3; 11 bases map to TRBD1. The CDR3 runs to 17 residues. Unmatched junction bases numbered 16, after V lost 8 bases and J lost 5 bases. Looked up from germline, CDR1 is ENHRY and CDR2 is SYGVKD. CDR3 sequence reads: CAIGAPGQGEFGYGYTF. The sequenced part of the CDR3 DNA is TGTGCCATCGGCGCTCCGGGACAGGGGGAATTCGGGTATGGC.

Details on this clone: The read ends 3 residues shy of where the CDR3 ends; the end is completed using the germline J gene. J is TRBJ1-1 and V is TRBV29-1, with TRBD1 matching 7 bases. The CDR3 consists of 13 residues. The V segment lost 7 bases and the J segment 4 bases; nucleotides outside the gene matches: 9. The germline V gene has CDR1 SQVTM and CDR2 ANQGSEA. The CDR3 spells CSATQGRGTEAFF. The sequenced part of the CDR3 DNA is TGCAGCGCAACACAGGGGAGGGGCACTGAA.

On this clone itself: The sequence runs out 3 residues before the end of the CDR3; the remainder is reconstructed from the germline J gene. V is TRBV6-1 and J is TRBJ1-5, with D tentatively TRBD1 (5 bases). CDR1 is MNHNS and CDR2 is SASEGT in the germline V gene. The CDR3 has 14 amino acids. Trimming shortened V by 2 bases and J by 5 bases, and 10 bases separated the two germline ends. The CDR3 sequence is CASSEQGGYQPQHF. The part of the CDR3 DNA that was read is TGTGCCAGCAGTGAACAGGGAGGATATCAGCCC.

As to this clone: The CDR3 end is not reached by the read, which stops 3 residues before it; the germline J gene fills it in. The gene calls are TRBV20-1 and TRBJ1-1; a weak D match, TRBD1 (5 bases). Germline CDR1 DFQATT, CDR2 SNEGSKA (reference sequence). The CDR3 is made up of 14 amino acids. The V gene lost 0 bases and the J gene lost 6 bases, with 14 bases spanning the gap. The CDR3 bases that were read are TGCAGTGCTAGAGATCGTAGGCAGGGCCCTGAA. Translated: CSARDRRQGPE. The entire CDR3 protein reads CSARDRRQGPEAFF.

Judged by frequency, this clone is medium-sized. The CDR3 end lies 3 residues beyond the end of the read and is filled in from the germline J gene. V usage is TRBV29-1 and J usage is TRBJ2-2; TRBD1 agrees at 9 bases. Germline V CDR1 and CDR2: SQVTM, ANQGSEA. V shed 6 bases, J shed 5 bases, and the junction held 10 bases outside the gene matches. The CDR3 is 15 residues long. CDR3 amino acids: CSVKRQGEVTGELFF. CDR3 DNA (partial): TGCAGCGTCAAACGACAGGGGGAGGTAACCGGGGAG.

The CDR3 loop reads CASSEGGYGETQYF. CDR3 bases read: TGTGCCAGCAGCGAAGGGGGTTATGGAGAGACC. The chain carries TRBV11-3 and TRBJ2-5; a weak D match, TRBD1 (6 bases). The read finishes 3 residues shy of the CDR3 end, and the germline J gene is used to complete it. Germline CDR1 and CDR2: SGHNT and YENEEA. The V end lost 5 bases, the J end lost 4 bases, and 14 bases lay between the germline ends. The CDR3 covers 14 residues.

Regarding this clone: Read coverage stops 3 residues before the CDR3 terminus; the germline J gene supplies the remainder. The chain recombines TRBV20-1 with TRBJ2-5; 9 bases map to TRBD2. Germline-derived CDR1 and CDR2 are DFQATT and SNEGSKA (reference sequence). The CDR3 is 15 amino acids. The V segment lost 5 bases and the J segment 1 base; nucleotides outside the gene matches: 8. The CDR3 sequence is CSASSAGGGQETQYF. The DNA read from the CDR3 is TGCAGTGCTTCTTCAGCGGGGGGAGGCCAAGAGACC.

Remarks on this clone: The read ends 3 residues early relative to the CDR3; the germline J gene fills the gap. The chain carries TRBV20-1 and TRBJ2-3; 7 nucleotides align to TRBD1. CDR1 and CDR2 from the germline V gene are DFQATT and SNEGSKA (reference sequence). CDR3 length: 13 residues. The DNA read from the CDR3 is TGCAGTGCTGAAGGGGACAGCCAAGAGACG. As protein: CSAEGDSQET. The whole CDR3 sequence is CSAEGDSQETQYF.

On this clone: The DNA ends 3 residues before the CDR3 does, and the rest of the CDR3 is filled in from the germline J gene. The chain uses TRBV7-9 and TRBJ1-2; weak D call: TRBD1 (6 bases). From germline, CDR1 is SEHNR and CDR2 FQNEAQ (reference sequence). V lost 5 bases to trimming and J lost 2 bases, with 15 bases between them. The CDR3 contains 15 residues. CDR3 sequence: CASSDVGANNYGYTF. The sequenced CDR3 bases are TGTGCCAGCAGCGATGTGGGGGCGAACAACTATGGC.

On this clone itself: The read gets to within 3 residues of the CDR3 end, and the germline J gene fills in the rest. The chain joins TRBV2 to TRBJ2-3, with D possibly called TRBD1 or TRBD2 (5 bases each). The germline V gene has CDR1 SNHLY and CDR2 FYNNEI. This CDR3 is built from 14 residues. The CDR3: CASRGDSPNQPQYF. CDR3 DNA, as far as it was read: TGTGCCAGCAGGGGAGACAGTCCCAATCAGCCG.

Turning to this clone: Read sequence stops 3 residues before the CDR3 end, and the germline J gene provides the missing end. The genes are TRBV11-1 and TRBJ1-2, with D possibly being TRBD1 (6 bases). This CDR3 comprises 14 residues. CDR1 SGHAT and CDR2 FQDESV come from the germline V gene (reference sequence). CDR3 loop: CASSLRQEEYGYTF. Partial CDR3 DNA: TGTGCCAGCAGCTTACGACAGGAGGAATACGGC.

About this clone itself: Read data end 3 residues before the CDR3 end; the end is taken from the germline J gene. This rearrangement joins TRBV19 to TRBJ1-6; TRBD1 matches 8 bases. Trimming cost V 7 bases and J 10 bases; bases outside gene matches: 9. The CDR3 extends over 14 amino acids. In germline, CDR1 is LNHDA, CDR2 SQIVND (reference sequence). CDR3 protein: CASTPRDRRSPLHF. CDR3 DNA (partial): TGTGCCAGTACCCCTCGGGACAGGAGATCACCC.

A remark on this clone: Read coverage stops 3 residues before the CDR3 terminus; the germline J gene supplies the remainder. V is TRBV18 and J is TRBJ2-7; D not resolved. V lost 0 bases and J lost 3, with 18 bases in between. From germline, CDR1 is KGHSH and CDR2 LQKENI. The CDR3 contains 17 residues. The CDR3 protein is CASSPPKAPRFGYEQYF. The CDR3 DNA, read in part, is TGTGCCAGCTCACCACCGAAGGCTCCGCGGTTTGGCTACGAG.

Concerning this clone: The read finishes 3 residues shy of the CDR3 end, and the germline J gene is used to complete it. The V call is TRBV30, the J call TRBJ2-5, with D possibly being TRBD1 (6 bases). The CDR3 loop spans 14 amino acids. V gave up 4 bases and J gave up 0 bases, with 12 bases separating them. Per germline, CDR1 GTSNPN and CDR2 SVGIG (reference sequence). The CDR3 region is CAWTAGVYQETQYF. The sequenced CDR3 bases are TGTGCCTGGACGGCAGGGGTCTACCAAGAGACC.

On this clone: The read stops 3 residues short of the end of the CDR3; the missing end is completed from the germline J gene. This sequence joins TRBV27 and TRBJ2-7, with 10 bases fitting TRBD2. Trimming cost V 4 bases and J 3 bases; bases outside gene matches: 6. CDR1 MNHEY and CDR2 SMNVEV come from the germline V gene (reference sequence). CDR3 length: 15 amino acids. CDR3 amino acids: CASSSSGSLNYEQYF. The sequenced part of the CDR3 DNA is TGTGCCAGCAGTTCTAGCGGGAGTCTTAACTACGAG.

This CDR3 reads CASSEWQGGGDTQYF. The DNA read from the CDR3 is TGTGCCAGCAGTGAATGGCAGGGGGGAGGAGATACG. The chain couples TRBV2 to TRBJ2-3, with D perhaps TRBD1 (7 bases). Read sequence stops 3 residues before the CDR3 end, and the germline J gene provides the missing end. The V and J ends lost 2 bases and 5 bases respectively, with 14 bases between them. Germline V gives CDR1 SNHLY, CDR2 FYNNEI. The CDR3 is made up of 15 amino acids.

In the case of this clone: The read falls 3 residues short of the CDR3 end, and the missing part is taken from the germline J gene. The rearrangement links TRBV5-5 to TRBJ1-4; the D gene is possibly TRBD1 (6 bases). The CDR3 extends over 15 amino acids. Germline CDR1 SGHKS, CDR2 YYEKEE (reference sequence). The part of the CDR3 DNA that was read is TGTGCCAGCAGCTTTTTAAACAGGGTCGGGTCACCA. Its protein product is CASSFLNRVGSP. The whole CDR3 reads CASSFLNRVGSPLFF.

Turning to this clone: Sequencing ends 3 residues short of the CDR3 end; the germline J gene provides the rest. The chain combines TRBV5-4 with TRBJ1-1; 7 positions agree with TRBD1. Germline CDR1 is SGHNT and CDR2 is YYREEE (reference sequence). V gave up 2 bases and J gave up 2 bases; unmatched junction bases: 9. The CDR3 has 16 amino acids. CDR3 loop: CASSFGGGSGNTEAFF. CDR3 DNA (partial): TGTGCCAGCAGCTTCGGAGGGGGCTCGGGAAACACTGAA. Full variable domain (remainder filled in from reference TRBV5-4 and TRBJ1-1): ETGVTQSPTHLIKTRGQQVTLRCSSQSGHNTVSWYQQALGQGPQFIFQYYREEENGRGNFPPRFSGLQFPNYSSELNVNALELDDSALYLCASSFGGGSGNTEAFFGQGTRLTVV.

Points on this clone: The DNA ends 3 residues before the CDR3 does, and the rest of the CDR3 is filled in from the germline J gene. The chain combines TRBV6-2 or TRBV6-3 with TRBJ2-1, with 7 bases aligning to TRBD1. V trimming: 5 bases; J trimming: 5 bases; junction bases outside the gene matches: 6. The CDR3 has 14 residues. The germline V gene has CDR1 MNHEY and CDR2 SVGEGT. CDR3: CASSPTGRNNEQFF. Incomplete CDR3 DNA: TGTGCCAGCAGTCCGACAGGGCGAAACAATGAG.